Each of the 25 T cell receptor beta chains below was sequenced from the same sample in a study of vaccination and CD4 T cells after COVID-19. No antigen has been assigned to these receptors. Described treatment: roughly 10-day PBMC culture with coronavirus spike peptide pools or control peptides (ViraFEST assay). Sequencing of DNA taken from cultured CD4+ T cells relied on the Oncomine TCR Beta short-read assay. Each CDR3 protein is one row after TCRdb ran MiXCR on the PCR reads. This repertoire shows 25,000 to 30,000 distinct CDR3 sequences, about 50% found once; its top ten account for roughly 30%. The sequenced sample was CD4+ T cells from blood, cultured in vitro, obtained before SARS-CoV-2 vaccination. These receptors originate from a human donor who received a COVID-19 vaccine.

This chain links TRBV6-1 with TRBJ2-7, with D unclear. Looked up from germline, CDR1 is MNHNS and CDR2 is SASEGT. Deletions cut 4 bases from V and 1 base from J, with 8 bases between. The CDR3 spans 13 residues. The CDR3 protein is CASSVTQSYEQYF. The CDR3, as DNA: TGTGCCAGCAGTGTGACACAATCCTACGAGCAGTACTTC.

This clonotype occurred once. The V gene is TRBV11-3, the J gene TRBJ2-3, with 8 nucleotides matching TRBD2. From germline, CDR1 is SGHNT and CDR2 YENEEA. After removal of 5 bases from V and 5 bases from J, the junction contained 9 bases not matched to a gene. This CDR3 spans 15 amino acids. The chain's CDR3 is CASSLYSGVRDTQYF. DNA for the CDR3: TGTGCCAGCAGCCTCTATAGCGGGGTACGAGATACGCAGTATTTT. Complete variable domain (other parts from reference TRBV11-3 and TRBJ2-3): EAGVVQSPRYKIIEKKQPVAFWCNPISGHNTLYWYLQNLGQGPELLIRYENEEAVDDSQLPKDRFSAERLKGVDSTLKIQPAELGDSAVYLCASSLYSGVRDTQYFGPGTRLTVL.

This chain connects TRBV7-9 to TRBJ2-2, with 10 positions matching TRBD1. CDR1 and CDR2 (germline): SEHNR, FQNEAQ (reference sequence). This CDR3 spans 15 amino acids. The J segment lost 4 bases and the V segment lost 3 bases, leaving 2 bases of the junction unmatched. This chain's CDR3 is CASSLTGGITGELFF. CDR3 nucleotide sequence: TGTGCCAGCAGCTTGACAGGGGGCATCACCGGGGAGCTGTTTTTT.

The V and J genes are TRBV7-2 and TRBJ2-1, with 10 bases aligning to TRBD2. This CDR3 has 15 residues. Germline V gene data show CDR1 as SGHTA and CDR2 as FQGNSA. V lost 4 bases, J lost 4 bases, and 4 bases stayed unmatched. This CDR3 is CASSSERGGYNEQFF. The DNA for the CDR3 is TGTGCCAGCAGCTCCGAGCGGGGGGGATACAATGAGCAGTTCTTC. The variable domain in full, with the rest retrieved from reference TRBV7-2 and TRBJ2-1, is GAGVSQSPSNKVTEKGKDVELRCDPISGHTALYWYRQSLGQGLEFLIYFQGNSAPDKSGLPSDRFSAERTGGSVSTLTIQRTQQEDSAVYLCASSSERGGYNEQFFGPGTRLTVL.

This clonotype occurred a few times. The V gene is TRBV2, the J gene TRBJ1-2; no firm D call. Trimming removed 4 bases from V and 3 bases from J, with 12 bases in between. Germline CDR1 reads SNHLY; CDR2 reads FYNNEI. CDR3 length: 14 amino acids. The CDR3 loop reads CASSGQLFYYGYTF. CDR3 DNA sequence: TGTGCCAGCAGTGGGCAGTTATTTTACTATGGCTACACCTTC.

The rearrangement uses TRBV20-1 and TRBJ2-2; no definite D call. V was pared by 0 bases and J by 2 bases, with 10 bases between. The CDR3 spans 15 residues. CDR1 and CDR2 (germline): DFQATT, SNEGSKA (reference sequence). This CDR3 is CSARDPGLNTGELFF. CDR3 bases: TGCAGTGCTAGAGATCCCGGCTTAAACACCGGGGAGCTGTTTTTT.

The rearrangement uses TRBV6-1 and TRBJ1-4, with D tentatively TRBD1 (6 bases). The CDR3 extends over 14 amino acids. The V end was cut by 6 bases, the J end by 4 bases, with 12 bases between. Germline CDR1 is MNHNS and CDR2 is SASEGT. The CDR3 sequence is CASSRGLSNEKLFF. The CDR3 DNA is TGTGCCAGCAGCAGGGGATTGAGTAATGAAAAACTGTTTTTT.

The chain links TRBV10-3 to TRBJ1-2; D is perhaps TRBD1 (5 bases). The CDR3 consists of 16 residues. Trimming left V 3 bases short and J 0 bases short, with 14 bases between. Germline V gene data show CDR1 as ENHRY and CDR2 as SYGVKD. The CDR3: CAISDQPDRTNYGYTF. CDR3 bases: TGTGCCATCAGTGATCAGCCTGACAGAACTAACTATGGCTACACCTTC.

The chain links TRBV6-5 to TRBJ2-2; TRBD2 agrees at 8 bases. Trimming removed 0 bases from V and 6 bases from J; junction bases left unmatched: 12. The CDR3 covers 18 residues. Germline CDR1 reads MNHEY; CDR2 reads SVGAGI. The DNA for the CDR3 is TGTGCCAGCAGTTACTCAAACTATCCGGGGGGGCTATCCGGGGAGCTGTTTTTT. Translated, it gives CASSYSNYPGGLSGELFF.

This clonotype was seen more than once but under ten times. This chain links TRBV12-3 or TRBV12-4 with TRBJ1-5, with a possible D match to TRBD1 (6 bases). This CDR3 spans 15 amino acids. Trimming removed 1 base at V and 5 bases at J, with 12 bases between. Here the CDR3 DNA reads TGTGCCAGCAGTTTAGGGGGGGCTATGGATCAGCCCCAGCATTTT. This codes for CASSLGGAMDQPQHF.

This clonotype was counted only a few times. The rearrangement joins TRBV30 to TRBJ1-1, with D perhaps matching TRBD1 (5 bases). V lost 0 bases and J lost 1, with 6 bases in between. The CDR3 spans 13 residues. The germline V gene has CDR1 GTSNPN and CDR2 SVGIG (reference sequence). The CDR3 DNA sequence: TGTGCCTGGAGTGTTCAGGGGAACACTGAAGCTTTCTTT. It specifies CAWSVQGNTEAFF.

The chain carries TRBV7-2 and TRBJ1-6, with D possibly matching TRBD1 (5 bases). Per germline, CDR1 SGHTA and CDR2 FQGNSA. The CDR3 length is 16 residues. Trimming shortened V by 1 base and J by 7 bases, and 14 bases separated the two germline ends. CDR3 protein: CASSLVAGDDNSPLHF. The CDR3 DNA is TGTGCCAGCAGCTTAGTTGCGGGGGACGACAATTCACCCCTCCACTTT.

V gene TRBV12-3 or TRBV12-4 combines with J gene TRBJ2-5, with TRBD2 matching 7 bases. V was pared by 0 bases and J by 5 bases, with 3 bases of the junction left unmatched. This CDR3 is built from 14 residues. The CDR3, as DNA: TGTGCCAGCAGTTTAGCCGGGGGAGGGGAGACCCAGTACTTC. This translates into CASSLAGGGETQYF.

In this sample, this clonotype turned up a few times. The chain links TRBV19 to TRBJ2-5; D is perhaps TRBD1 (6 bases). The CDR3 is made up of 14 amino acids. Looked up from germline, CDR1 is LNHDA and CDR2 is SQIVND (reference sequence). V was shortened by 9 bases and J by 1 base, with 15 bases between the two germline ends. The CDR3 region is CASRGRGVQETQYF. CDR3 DNA sequence: TGTGCCAGCCGGGGCAGGGGCGTCCAAGAGACCCAGTACTTC.

V and J are TRBV18 and TRBJ1-5; D perhaps matches TRBD1 (5 bases). Germline V gene lookup returns CDR1 KGHSH and CDR2 LQKENI. The CDR3 is made up of 20 amino acids. V was shortened by 0 bases and J by 0 bases, with 21 bases between the two germline ends. The CDR3 DNA sequence: TGTGCCAGCTCACCACCACGCGTAACCCATGGGGGGGATAGCAATCAGCCCCAGCATTTT. Translation: CASSPPRVTHGGDSNQPQHF.

This chain joins TRBV19 and TRBJ1-1; possible D gene TRBD1, 5 bases. The CDR3 has 13 amino acids. With 7 bases removed from V and 1 base from J, the gap between germline ends came to 10 bases. CDR1 and CDR2 from the germline V gene are LNHDA and SQIVND (reference sequence). In nucleotides, the CDR3 is TGTGCCAGTACCGGGACCGCGAACACTGAAGCTTTCTTT. Amino acids: CASTGTANTEAFF.

This chain connects TRBV27 to TRBJ2-2, with D unclear. V gave up 6 bases and J gave up 7 bases, with 6 bases separating them. This CDR3 contains 11 residues. Germline V CDR1 and CDR2: MNHEY, SMNVEV (reference sequence). In nucleotides, the CDR3 is TGTGCCAGCAGATCCTTCGGGGAGCTGTTTTTT. Translated: CASRSFGELFF.

The chain couples TRBV18 to TRBJ1-1; perhaps TRBD1 as D (5 bases). Germline V lookup: CDR1 KGHSH, CDR2 LQKENI. Trimming pared 6 bases from V and 1 base from J, leaving 18 bases between. This CDR3 contains 16 residues. In nucleotides, the CDR3 is TGTGCCAGCTCTTTAACCAGGGATATAGGGAACACTGAAGCTTTCTTT. Residues: CASSLTRDIGNTEAFF.

The V and J genes are TRBV12-3 or TRBV12-4 and TRBJ2-2; 9 bases map to TRBD1. The CDR3 is 14 amino acids. J gave up 6 bases and V 5 bases, and 4 bases lay outside the gene matches. The CDR3 DNA sequence: TGTGCCAGCAGTCCCGGGACAGGGCCCGGGGAGCTGTTTTTT. Its translation is CASSPGTGPGELFF.

The V call is TRBV20-1, the J call TRBJ2-5; 8 bases map to TRBD2. The CDR3 runs to 15 residues. After removal of 6 bases from V and 1 base from J, the junction contained 10 bases not matched to a gene. The V gene's germline CDR1 is DFQATT and CDR2 SNEGSKA (reference sequence). Here the CDR3 DNA reads TGCAGTGCCGACGTACGGCGGGGGGCCCAAGAGACCCAGTACTTC. It translates to CSADVRRGAQETQYF.

The V call is TRBV7-9, the J call TRBJ1-2; D is uncertain. The germline V and J ends were trimmed by 4 bases and 3 bases, with 9 bases remaining between them. The CDR3 contains 13 residues. Germline values: CDR1 SEHNR, CDR2 FQNEAQ (reference sequence). DNA for the CDR3: TGTGCCAGCAGCTCCCACGGTGACTATGGCTACACCTTC. Its protein product is CASSSHGDYGYTF.

The chain combines TRBV2 with TRBJ2-2, with 8 bases lining up with TRBD2. The CDR3 is 15 amino acids. The V gene's germline CDR1 is SNHLY and CDR2 FYNNEI. With V trimmed by 4 bases and J by 4 bases, 5 bases remained unmatched. DNA of the CDR3: TGTGCCAGCAGTGTAAGGGGACTAGGCACCGGGGAGCTGTTTTTT. It is translated as CASSVRGLGTGELFF.

This chain links TRBV24-1 with TRBJ2-3, with D perhaps matching TRBD1 (5 bases). This CDR3 contains 16 residues. Germline V gene data show CDR1 as KGHDR and CDR2 as SFDVKD. V was pared by 5 bases and J by 0 bases, with 14 bases between. The CDR3 DNA follows: TGTGCCACCAGTGCCTCCGACGCAGGGAGCACAGATACGCAGTATTTT. This gives the protein CATSASDAGSTDTQYF.

The chain has TRBV20-1 and TRBJ1-1; D gene unclear. The CDR3 length is 12 residues. V lost 3 bases, J lost 4 bases, and 9 bases lay in between. Germline V gives CDR1 DFQATT, CDR2 SNEGSKA (reference sequence). CDR3 sequence: CSASGLSTEAFF. The DNA for the CDR3 is TGCAGTGCTAGTGGTCTGAGCACTGAAGCTTTCTTT.

The sample holds a few counts of this clonotype. CDR3 in amino acids: CASTFLLTDNTEAFF. The CDR3, as DNA: TGTGCCAGCACCTTCCTATTAACGGACAACACTGAAGCTTTCTTT. The rearrangement uses TRBV12-3 or TRBV12-4 and TRBJ1-1, with D unclear. V was shortened by 7 bases and J by 2 bases, with 17 bases between the two germline ends. The CDR3 sequence is 15 residues long.